This T cell receptor (beta chain) is drawn from a study of blood T cell repertoires in COVID-19. Study overall: COVID-19 samples, acute and convalescent, were from the United States, Italy and Spain. Sample material is recorded as cDNA or gDNA derived from T cells, B-cell-depleted T cells, or PBMCs.

In the original analysis: Reference gene primer amplification gave estimated nucleated cell counts. TCRdb's table, derived via immunoSEQ multiplex PCR, lists solely in-frame clones and lacks some. From that table come the V and J calls and clone size; the DNA was used to work out D and trimming. This table has around 100,000 clones, around four fifths appearing once. Germline V gives CDR1 MNHEY, CDR2 SVGAGI. The CDR3 covers 15 residues. The V end was cut by 6 bases, the J end by 4 bases, with 17 bases between. This sequence was found in a woman in her 70s with acute or convalescent COVID-19. The chain links TRBV6-5 to TRBJ2-3; TRBD1 is a possible D gene (6 bases). The sequencing input was peripheral blood. The CDR3 DNA reads TGTGCCAGCAGACCACAGGGAGATTTCGCAGATACGCAGTATTTT. Residues: CASRPQGDFADTQYF.